The 27 T cell receptor beta chains reported below all come from one sample, sequenced in a study of shared clonotypes between healthy human individuals. CD8 cells classed as naive were CD45RO-negative and positively selected for CCR7, excluding terminally differentiated effector memory CD45RA+ cells. Generated by immunoSEQ multiplex PCR, the TCRdb table keeps only in-frame clones and is missing some. The table lists hundreds of thousands of clones, roughly 95% of them singletons, with approximately 0.1% in the top ten. The sequenced material came from naive CD8+ T cells sorted from blood. These receptors were obtained from a woman in her thirties in good health.

Only one count was recorded for this clone. The gene calls are TRBV28 and TRBJ2-7; the D gene is possibly TRBD2 (6 bases). The CDR3 sequence is 16 residues long. CDR1 MDHEN and CDR2 SYDVKM come from the germline V gene. Trimming took off 5 bases at V and 4 bases at J, with 21 bases between the two ends. The CDR3 DNA follows: TGTGCCAGCAGTCGGATTGGGGGGAGGCCACTATACGAGCAGTACTTC. As protein: CASSRIGGRPLYEQYF.

The rearrangement joins TRBV13 to TRBJ2-5, with a possible D match to TRBD1 (6 bases). Trimming took off 3 bases at V and 4 bases at J, with 15 bases between the two ends. CDR1 is PRHDT, CDR2 FYEKMQ, per germline (reference sequence). The CDR3 sequence is 15 residues long. The CDR3 protein is CASSLLQGNRETQYF. The CDR3 region has the DNA TGTGCCAGCAGCTTGCTACAGGGAAATCGAGAGACCCAGTACTTC.

This clone was detected only once. V and J are TRBV28 and TRBJ2-5; 7 bases are shared with TRBD1. The germline V gene encodes CDR1 MDHEN and CDR2 SYDVKM. Losses at the gene ends were 3 bases for V and 2 bases for J; bases not matched to a gene: 9. The CDR3 covers 16 residues. The CDR3 bases are TGTGCCAGCAGTTTTTACGGGACAGTAATTCAAGAGACCCAGTACTTC. This codes for CASSFYGTVIQETQYF.

This chain uses TRBV5-6 with TRBJ2-1; 7 bases are a match to TRBD1. Losses at the gene ends were 2 bases for V and 1 base for J; bases not matched to a gene: 0. The CDR3 is 14 amino acids. Germline CDR1 SGHDT, CDR2 YYEEEE. CDR3: CASSLQGSYNEQFF. The CDR3 DNA sequence: TGTGCCAGCAGCTTACAGGGGTCCTACAATGAGCAGTTCTTC.

The gene calls are TRBV18 and TRBJ1-2; D may be TRBD1 (5 bases). The CDR3 spans 14 residues. Per germline, CDR1 KGHSH and CDR2 LQKENI. V dropped 6 bases and J dropped 5 bases, with 16 bases sitting between them. The CDR3 DNA is TGTGCCAGCTCCAACTCTGGGGGTCGATATGGCTACACCTTC. Residues: CASSNSGGRYGYTF.

A remark on this clone: Because it lacks the conserved phenylalanine or tryptophan at the end, this CDR3 is likely a read error. No DNA is shown, since the ends of the CDR3 on it are uncertain; the CDR3 is the one TCRdb lists. V gene TRBV29-1 combines with J gene TRBJ2-7; the table's D call TRBD2 went unverified against the DNA. The CDR3 length is 8 residues, termini included. CDR1 is SQVTM, CDR2 ANQGSEA, per germline. The CDR3 loop is CSVVVYSS.

The gene calls are TRBV11-2 and TRBJ2-1, with D maybe TRBD1 (6 bases). The CDR3 extends over 17 amino acids. Trimming cost V 2 bases and J 0 bases, with 14 bases left between them. The V gene's germline CDR1 is SGHAT and CDR2 FQNNGV. As DNA, the CDR3 is TGTGCCAGCAGCTTATTAGGACAGAAAGTCTCCTACAATGAGCAGTTCTTC. As protein: CASSLLGQKVSYNEQFF.

The chain carries TRBV15 and TRBJ2-5, with D maybe TRBD2 (5 bases). Germline-derived CDR1 and CDR2 are LNHNV and YYDKDF (reference sequence). The CDR3 runs to 16 residues. Trimming removed 1 base from V and 3 bases from J, with 15 bases in between. Here the CDR3 reads CATSRARLGMEETQYF. Written as DNA, the CDR3 is TGTGCCACCAGCAGAGCACGTCTCGGGATGGAAGAGACCCAGTACTTC.

In DNA, the CDR3 is TGCGCCAGCAGCTTGTTTGGCGGGGGGACCTACGAGCAGTACTTC. Protein product: CASSLFGGGTYEQYF. J is TRBJ2-7 and V is TRBV5-1; the match to TRBD2 covers 8 bases. Germline CDR1 is SGHRS and CDR2 is YFSETQ. The V and J ends lost 1 base and 2 bases, in that order; junction bases with no gene match: 5. CDR3 size: 15 residues. Complete variable domain (other parts from reference TRBV5-1 and TRBJ2-7): KAGVTQTPRYLIKTRGQQVTLSCSPISGHRSVSWYQQTPGQGLQFLFEYFSETQRNKGNFPGRFSGRQFSNSRSEMNVSTLELGDSALYLCASSLFGGGTYEQYFGPGTRLTVT.

The CDR3 nucleotides read TGTGCCAGCAGTACCTCTGGGGCCAACGTCCTGACTTTC. Its translation: CASSTSGANVLTF. V usage is TRBV27 and J usage is TRBJ2-6; D is unclear. This CDR3 region has 13 residues. Trimming removed 5 bases at V and 0 bases at J, with 2 bases between. Germline values: CDR1 MNHEY, CDR2 SMNVEV (reference sequence).

The chain is built from TRBV9 and TRBJ2-7, with a tentative D call TRBD2 (5 bases). CDR1 and CDR2 (germline): SGDLS, YYNGEE. The CDR3 is 16 amino acids. Trimming took off 3 bases at V and 7 bases at J, with 23 bases between the two ends. The CDR3 DNA is TGTGCCAGCAGCGCCCACGGACGGGATGATCGGAGAGAGCAGTACTTC. Protein: CASSAHGRDDRREQYF.

The chain is built from TRBV9 and TRBJ2-5, with TRBD1 matching 10 bases. The length of the CDR3 is 14 residues. J was trimmed by 4 bases and V by 4 bases; bases with no gene match: 4. Germline lookup yields CDR1 SGDLS and CDR2 YYNGEE. The CDR3 DNA reads TGTGCCAGCAGCCCGACAGGGGGCATAGAGACCCAGTACTTC. The encoded protein is CASSPTGGIETQYF.

V usage is TRBV7-6 and J usage is TRBJ2-5; 8 positions agree with TRBD1. The germline gives CDR1 SGHVS, CDR2 FNYEAQ. This CDR3 is 16 amino acids long. Unmatched junction bases numbered 9, after V lost 5 bases and J lost 1 base. The DNA of the CDR3 is TGTGCCAGCAGCACCCGACAGGGGTCTTTCCAAGAGACCCAGTACTTC. It is translated as CASSTRQGSFQETQYF.

This sequence joins TRBV4-2 and TRBJ2-3; TRBD2 agrees at 7 bases. The V gene's germline CDR1 is LGHNA and CDR2 YNFKEQ. The CDR3 extends over 16 amino acids. V lost 0 bases and J lost 6; bases outside the gene matches: 9. The CDR3 here is CASSQDQGAGLDTQYF. The CDR3 nucleotides read TGTGCCAGCAGCCAAGATCAGGGAGCGGGATTGGATACGCAGTATTTT.

This clone was counted once. J is TRBJ2-7 and V is TRBV11-2; D ambiguous. This CDR3 region has 14 residues. V was pared by 3 bases and J by 0 bases, with 9 bases between. Germline lookup yields CDR1 SGHAT and CDR2 FQNNGV. Here the CDR3 reads CASSFGYRSYEQYF. DNA for the CDR3: TGTGCCAGCAGCTTTGGGTACCGCTCCTACGAGCAGTACTTC.

This chain connects TRBV5-6 to TRBJ1-1; no reliable D call. Per the germline V gene, CDR1 is SGHDT and CDR2 is YYEEEE. Trimming removed 4 bases at V and 4 bases at J, with 8 bases between. The CDR3 has 12 residues. The CDR3 protein is CASSLLGTEAFF. CDR3 DNA sequence: TGTGCCAGCAGCCTGTTGGGCACTGAAGCTTTCTTT.

This clone was recorded once. V usage is TRBV5-5 and J usage is TRBJ2-7; D could derive from TRBD1 or TRBD2 (5 bases each). V lost 3 bases to trimming and J lost 3 bases, with 16 bases between them. Germline CDR1 reads SGHKS; CDR2 reads YYEKEE (reference sequence). The CDR3 contains 15 residues. The CDR3 spells CASSYTWDGGYEQYF. CDR3 DNA sequence: TGTGCCAGCAGCTACACGTGGGACGGAGGCTACGAGCAGTACTTC.

V gene TRBV2 combines with J gene TRBJ1-2; 7 bases fit TRBD1. Germline lookup yields CDR1 SNHLY and CDR2 FYNNEI. This CDR3 contains 15 residues. The trim removed 6 bases at V and 2 bases at J, leaving 9 bases unmatched. The CDR3 bases are TGTGCCAGCAGCCAGACAGGGTTTGAGAACTATGGCTACACCTTC. Translated: CASSQTGFENYGYTF.

The rearrangement links TRBV4-1 to TRBJ1-1; D not resolved. Trimming took 0 bases from V and 0 from J, leaving 8 bases between them. This CDR3 comprises 15 residues. Germline assignment: CDR1 MGHRA and CDR2 YSYEKL. In nucleotides, the CDR3 is TGCGCCAGCAGCCAAGACAGAACATTGAACACTGAAGCTTTCTTT. Protein product: CASSQDRTLNTEAFF.

The CDR3 region is CASNPLGSYNEQFF. CDR3 coding DNA: TGTGCCAGCAACCCATTGGGGTCCTACAATGAGCAGTTCTTC. J is TRBJ2-1 and V is TRBV5-6, with no clear D. Trimming shortened V by 6 bases and J by 1 base, and 11 bases separated the two germline ends. The CDR3 is 14 amino acids. Germline V CDR1 and CDR2: SGHDT, YYEEEE.

On this clone itself: This sample also contains other DNA sequences that code for the same CDR3. The chain employs TRBV27 and TRBJ1-1, with a possible D match to TRBD1 (5 bases). This CDR3 comprises 14 residues. V lost 6 bases, J lost 4 bases, and 15 bases lay in between. Germline CDR1 is MNHEY and CDR2 is SMNVEV (reference sequence). The CDR3 here is CASSLRTGGTEAFF. As DNA, the CDR3 is TGTGCCAGCAGCCTACGTACAGGAGGCACTGAAGCTTTCTTT.

This clone occurred once. In nucleotides, the CDR3 is TGTGCCATCGGGGCGCGGGAGGGCCATGAGCAGTTCTTC. This codes for CAIGAREGHEQFF. The genes are TRBV10-3 and TRBJ2-1, with TRBD2 identical over 9 bases. CDR3 length: 13 residues. V trimming: 8 bases; J trimming: 8 bases; junction bases outside the gene matches: 7. Germline CDR1 ENHRY, CDR2 SYGVKD.

CDR3: CASSPQPAAEQYF. DNA for the CDR3: TGTGCCAGCAGCCCCCAGCCCGCCGCGGAGCAGTACTTC. The chain employs TRBV7-7 and TRBJ2-7, with D unclear. This CDR3 is 13 amino acids long. Deletions cut 5 bases from V and 7 bases from J, with 15 bases between. CDR1 is SSHAT, CDR2 FNYEAQ, per germline (reference sequence).

In the case of this clone: This sample also contains other DNA sequences that code for the same CDR3. The V call is TRBV4-1, the J call TRBJ2-2; D not resolved. Deletions cut 3 bases from V and 5 bases from J, with 4 bases between. The CDR3 consists of 12 residues. Germline V gene sequence: CDR1 MGHRA, CDR2 YSYEKL. The CDR3 DNA reads as TGCGCCAGCAGCCACGGGACCGGGGAGCTGTTTTTT. This gives the protein CASSHGTGELFF.

This clone was seen only a few times. The J gene is TRBJ2-5, the V gene TRBV19; D uncertain. The germline V gene encodes CDR1 LNHDA and CDR2 SQIVND (reference sequence). V dropped 3 bases and J dropped 4 bases, with 9 bases sitting between them. The CDR3 length is 13 residues. The CDR3: CASSMPHGETQYF. The CDR3 nucleotides are TGTGCCAGTAGTATGCCCCACGGAGAGACCCAGTACTTC.

This clone was detected only a few times. This chain uses TRBV28 with TRBJ1-1, with unresolved D. V was trimmed by 5 bases and J by 8 bases, leaving 6 bases between them. Germline V lookup: CDR1 MDHEN, CDR2 SYDVKM. CDR3 length: 10 residues. In DNA, the CDR3 is TGTGCCAGCAGTAATAACGAAGCTTTCTTT. It codes for CASSNNEAFF. Full variable domain (remainder filled in from reference TRBV28 and TRBJ1-1): DVKVTQSSRYLVKRTGEKVFLECVQDMDHENMFWYRQDPGLGLRLIYFSYDVKMKEKGDIPEGYSVSREKKERFSLILESASTNQTSMYLCASSNNEAFFGQGTRLTVV.

V usage is TRBV2 and J usage is TRBJ2-7; 10 positions match TRBD2. The CDR3 is 15 amino acids. The V segment lost 2 bases and the J segment 4 bases; nucleotides outside the gene matches: 5. The germline gives CDR1 SNHLY, CDR2 FYNNEI. The CDR3 region has the DNA TGTGCCAGCAGTGAAAGACTAGCGGGTGTATACGAGCAGTACTTC. Translation gives CASSERLAGVYEQYF.